The clone carrying this T cell receptor beta chain was observed a single time. At one boundary the junction diverges from the germline segment, which might be a read error. The CDR3 consists of 14 residues. Germline-derived CDR1 and CDR2 are MDHEN and SYDVKM. PCR primers comprised 60 Vbeta and 13 Jbeta primers. Generated by immunoSEQ multiplex PCR, the TCRdb table keeps only in-frame clones and is missing some. The sample lists more than 110,000 clones, roughly four fifths seen once, with under 4.5% in the top ten. These data belong to a study of cytomegalovirus exposure and HLA in healthy donors. This chain links TRBV28 with TRBJ2-7; 9 bases map to TRBD2. This clonotype was sampled from a man between 35 and 55 years old in good health and CMV-seropositive. The specimen was PBMCs. The CDR3 region has the DNA TGTGCCAGCATTTCGGGCGGGAGGGCCTACGGGCAGTACTTC. Amino acid sequence: CASISGGRAYGQYF.